This T cell receptor beta chain was sequenced for a study of type 1 and type 2 diabetes patients. Study-wide context: Magnetic bead positive selection isolated CD4+ or CD8+ T cells from PBMCs. Study-level results: Age and gender were not matched between study groups.

There are a few counts of this clonotype. Its cognate antigen is unknown. The PCR template was genomic DNA. The TCR beta CDR3 region was amplified using 30 forward and 13 reverse primers. TCRdb reanalysed the multiplex PCR reads using MiXCR and keeps one entry per CDR3 protein. The table includes around 300,000 distinct CDR3 sequences, more than 40% detected once. The CDR3 extends over 12 amino acids. Germline V lookup: CDR1 MNHEY, CDR2 SMNVEV (reference sequence). Deletions cut 8 bases from V and 7 bases from J, with 11 bases between. This TCR was recovered from a man in his late teens or twenties with type 2 diabetes. The chain has TRBV27 and TRBJ1-4, with D hard to call. Sequenced sample: peripheral blood mononuclear cells (PBMCs). The CDR3 here is CASGLGSEKLFF. The CDR3 DNA is TGTGCCAGCGGCCTGGGGTCTGAAAAACTGTTTTTT.